The 14 T cell receptor beta chains presented below share a single source sample, sequenced in a study of blood T cell repertoires in COVID-19. The data were produced by immunoSEQ multiplex PCR, yet TCRdb's version contains in-frame clones alone and is incomplete. The sample includes over 45,000 clones, about 88% of them seen just once. Sequenced input: peripheral blood. The origin of the receptors is a man between 65 and 85 years old with active COVID-19.

The rearrangement joins TRBV7-2 to TRBJ1-5; possible D gene TRBD1, 5 bases. CDR1 SGHTA and CDR2 FQGNSA come from the germline V gene. CDR3 length equals 16 residues. Trimming pared 5 bases from V and 7 bases from J, leaving 21 bases between. The CDR3 nucleotides read TGTGCCAGCAGCCCCTTTGGCAGGGCCCCCGGGCAGCCCCAGCATTTT. Translation gives CASSPFGRAPGQPQHF.

The chain couples TRBV7-2 to TRBJ1-5; the match to TRBD1 covers 7 bases. V was clipped by 2 bases and J by 0 bases; unmatched bases: 4. Germline loops: CDR1 SGHTA, CDR2 FQGNSA. This CDR3 has 16 amino acids. CDR3 nucleotide sequence: TGTGCCAGCAGCTTAAAGGGACAGAATAGCAATCAGCCCCAGCATTTT. Translated, it gives CASSLKGQNSNQPQHF. The complete variable domain, with remaining parts taken from reference TRBV7-2 and TRBJ1-5, reads GAGVSQSPSNKVTEKGKDVELRCDPISGHTALYWYRQSLGQGLEFLIYFQGNSAPDKSGLPSDRFSAERTGGSVSTLTIQRTQQEDSAVYLCASSLKGQNSNQPQHFGDGTRLSIL.

The J gene is TRBJ2-1, the V gene TRBV5-6; TRBD2 is a possible D gene (5 bases). The ends were cut back, 0 bases at V and 10 bases at J, with 8 bases in the middle. CDR3 length equals 12 residues. CDR1 is SGHDT, CDR2 YYEEEE, per germline. The CDR3 DNA is TGTGCCAGCAGCTTGGGACTACCCGAGCAGTTCTTC. It is translated as CASSLGLPEQFF.

The chain carries TRBV28 and TRBJ1-5, with TRBD1 as a possible D gene (6 bases). The germline V and J ends were trimmed by 5 bases and 6 bases, with 17 bases remaining between them. The CDR3 covers 15 residues. Germline loops: CDR1 MDHEN, CDR2 SYDVKM. The CDR3 DNA follows: TGTGCCAGCAGTCAGGGGAACAGGGAGCGTCAGCCCCAGCATTTT. Protein product: CASSQGNRERQPQHF.

The rearrangement joins TRBV7-2 to TRBJ1-5, with 9 bases matching TRBD1. The CDR3 is 13 amino acids. Germline assignment: CDR1 SGHTA and CDR2 FQGNSA. Losses at the gene ends were 7 bases for V and 6 bases for J; bases not matched to a gene: 4. The chain's CDR3 is CASTPDRGQPQHF. The DNA of the CDR3 is TGTGCCAGCACCCCGGACAGGGGTCAGCCCCAGCATTTT.

Here the CDR3 DNA reads TGTGCCAGCAGTGGGCTAGATGTACCGCAGTATTTT. This translates into CASSGLDVPQYF. The rearrangement links TRBV2 to TRBJ2-3; no clear D. Trimming took off 4 bases at V and 10 bases at J, with 12 bases between the two ends. The CDR3 extends over 12 amino acids. The germline V gene encodes CDR1 SNHLY and CDR2 FYNNEI.

CDR3 amino acids: CASSHGGQGGRDTQYF. In DNA form, the CDR3 reads TGCGCCAGCAGCCACGGAGGACAAGGGGGCAGAGATACGCAGTATTTT. The V call is TRBV5-1, the J call TRBJ2-3, with 7 bases that match TRBD1. From germline, CDR1 is SGHRS and CDR2 YFSETQ. V lost 4 bases to trimming and J lost 5 bases; unmatched junction nucleotides: 13. The CDR3 length is 16 residues.

The V gene is TRBV11-1, the J gene TRBJ2-7, with 10 bases identical to TRBD1. The trim removed 5 bases at V and 4 bases at J, leaving 5 bases unmatched. The CDR3 has 14 amino acids. The germline V gene encodes CDR1 SGHAT and CDR2 FQDESV (reference sequence). CDR3 in DNA: TGTGCCAGCAGCAGGGGACAGGGGTTGTACGAGCAGTACTTC. Translated, it gives CASSRGQGLYEQYF.

CDR3 nucleotide sequence: TGCGCCAGCAGCGTTGAAGGGGACACCTACGAGCAGTACTTC. Translating it yields CASSVEGDTYEQYF. The chain employs TRBV5-1 and TRBJ2-7, with D perhaps TRBD1 (6 bases). This CDR3 has 14 amino acids. CDR1 is SGHRS, CDR2 YFSETQ, per germline. V lost 4 bases and J 2 bases, leaving 13 bases between the germline ends. Using reference TRBV5-1 and TRBJ2-7 for the parts outside the CDR3, the full variable domain is KAGVTQTPRYLIKTRGQQVTLSCSPISGHRSVSWYQQTPGQGLQFLFEYFSETQRNKGNFPGRFSGRQFSNSRSEMNVSTLELGDSALYLCASSVEGDTYEQYFGPGTRLTVT.

V and J are TRBV5-4 and TRBJ2-1; D is uncertain. The CDR3 sequence is 16 residues long. From germline, CDR1 is SGHNT and CDR2 YYREEE (reference sequence). Trimming cost V 3 bases and J 2 bases, with 15 bases left between them. The CDR3 DNA sequence: TGTGCCAGCAGCTCCCCGCCCGCTGGCACCTACAATGAGCAGTTCTTC. It is translated as CASSSPPAGTYNEQFF.

This clone occurred a few times. The chain joins TRBV3-1 (or the pseudogene TRBV3-2) to TRBJ1-1; a possible D gene is TRBD1 (5 bases). Germline CDR1 is LGHDT and CDR2 is YNNKEL (reference sequence). V shed 0 bases and J shed 3 bases, with 11 bases lying between them. The CDR3 runs 15 residues. The CDR3: CASSQDWGGYTEAFF. The CDR3 nucleotides are TGTGCCAGCAGCCAAGATTGGGGGGGATACACTGAAGCTTTCTTT.

V is TRBV7-5 and J is TRBJ1-2. TRBV7-5 is recorded as a pseudogene. The CDR3 length is 12 residues. CDR3 bases: TGTGCCAGAAGCCGGGGGGTCTCTGGCTACACCTTC. Amino acids: CARSRGVSGYTF.

The chain couples TRBV2 to TRBJ2-5; D is perhaps TRBD1 (7 bases). Germline CDR1 SNHLY, CDR2 FYNNEI. The V end lost 6 bases, the J end lost 1 base, and 12 bases lay between the germline ends. CDR3 length equals 14 residues. The CDR3 region has the DNA TGTGCCAGCAGGCGGGACAGCTTCCAAGAGACCCAGTACTTC. Residues: CASRRDSFQETQYF.

This sequence joins TRBV10-3 and TRBJ2-2; 8 nucleotides align to TRBD1. The germline CDR1 and CDR2 sequences are ENHRY and SYGVKD. The CDR3 runs 16 residues. J gave up 8 bases and V 5 bases, and 13 bases lay outside the gene matches. The CDR3: CAISTDRGPLMGELFF. CDR3 DNA sequence: TGTGCCATCAGTACAGACAGGGGCCCATTGATGGGGGAGCTGTTTTTT.